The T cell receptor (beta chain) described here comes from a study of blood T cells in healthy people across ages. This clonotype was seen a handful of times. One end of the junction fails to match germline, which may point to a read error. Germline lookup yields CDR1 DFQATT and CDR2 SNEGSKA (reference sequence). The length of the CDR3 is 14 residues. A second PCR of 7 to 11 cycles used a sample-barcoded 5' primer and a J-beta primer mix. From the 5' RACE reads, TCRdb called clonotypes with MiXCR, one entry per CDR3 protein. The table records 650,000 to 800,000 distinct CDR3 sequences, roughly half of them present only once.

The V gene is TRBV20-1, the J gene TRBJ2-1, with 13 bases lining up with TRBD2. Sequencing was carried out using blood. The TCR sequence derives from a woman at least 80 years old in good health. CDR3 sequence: CSAATSGRFTERFF. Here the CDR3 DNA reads TGCAGTGCCGCGACTAGCGGGAGGTTTACTGAGCGGTTCTTC.